The T cell receptor (beta chain) under discussion was sequenced for a study of cytomegalovirus exposure and HLA in healthy donors. Study observations and caveats: Sequencing artifact likely explains a cluster of highly shared sequence variants. In a later analysis, several top co-occurrence clusters appeared linked to parvovirus B19, influenza, CMV and Epstein-Barr virus.

Primers included in the PCR were 60 Vbeta and 13 Jbeta primers. Profiling relied on immunoSEQ multiplex PCR, and the TCRdb table lists in-frame clones only, not all of them. Of around 140,000 clones listed, over 70% are singletons. Remarks on this clone: Its antigen is unknown.

This sequence was found in a woman aged 18 to 35 in good health and CMV-seronegative. The sequenced sample consisted of PBMCs.

CDR3 region: CASSYPRDRVDEQYF. The CDR3 nucleotides read TGCGCCAGCAGTTACCCGAGGGACAGGGTGGACGAGCAGTACTTC. The genes are TRBV23-1 and TRBJ2-7; 9 bases are shared with TRBD1. TRBV23-1 is identified as an open reading frame with a role that is uncertain. The V and J ends lost 5 bases and 5 bases, in that order; junction bases with no gene match: 10. The CDR3 totals 15 residues.